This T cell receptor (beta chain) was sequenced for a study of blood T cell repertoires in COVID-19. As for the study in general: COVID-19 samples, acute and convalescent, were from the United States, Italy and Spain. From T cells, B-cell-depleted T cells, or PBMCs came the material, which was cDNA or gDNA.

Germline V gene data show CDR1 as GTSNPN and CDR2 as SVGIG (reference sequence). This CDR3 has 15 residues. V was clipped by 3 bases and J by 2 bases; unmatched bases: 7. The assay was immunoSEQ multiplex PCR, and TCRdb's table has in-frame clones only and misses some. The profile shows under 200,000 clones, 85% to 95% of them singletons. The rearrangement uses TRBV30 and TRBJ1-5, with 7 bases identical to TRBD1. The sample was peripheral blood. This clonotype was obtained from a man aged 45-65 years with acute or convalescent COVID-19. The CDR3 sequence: CAWSLQGSGNQPQHF. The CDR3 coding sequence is TGTGCCTGGAGCCTACAGGGGTCGGGCAATCAGCCCCAGCATTTT.